These 32 T cell receptor beta chains came from one sample sequenced in a study of cytomegalovirus exposure and HLA in healthy donors. Both 60 Vbeta primers and 13 Jbeta primers went into the PCR. TCRdb's copy holds only in-frame clones and misses some; the assay was immunoSEQ multiplex PCR. This sample contains about 140,000 clones. Specimen: PBMCs. The receptor source for this set is a male donor in good health and CMV-seronegative.

The V gene is TRBV5-1, the J gene TRBJ2-2; D possibly corresponds to TRBD2 (6 bases). V lost 0 bases to trimming and J lost 0 bases, with 9 bases between them. The CDR3 consists of 16 residues. Germline CDR1 reads SGHRS; CDR2 reads YFSETQ. CDR3: CASSLVRGTNTGELFF. CDR3 coding DNA: TGCGCCAGCAGCTTGGTTCGGGGGACGAACACCGGGGAGCTGTTTTTT.

The chain uses TRBV6-1 and TRBJ2-2; the match to TRBD2 covers 11 bases. CDR3 length: 15 residues. From germline, CDR1 is MNHNS and CDR2 SASEGT. J lost 6 bases, V lost 1 base, and 1 base had no gene match. CDR3 in amino acids: CASSEVSGGAGELFF. The CDR3 region has the DNA TGTGCCAGCAGTGAAGTTAGCGGGGGGGCCGGGGAGCTGTTTTTT.

The genes are TRBV6-5 and TRBJ2-7, with TRBD2 identical over 7 bases. V lost 0 bases, J lost 2 bases, and 7 bases stayed unmatched. The CDR3 loop spans 16 amino acids. Germline-derived CDR1 and CDR2 are MNHEY and SVGAGI. The CDR3 here is CASSYSEREGAYEQYF. The CDR3 nucleotides are TGTGCCAGCAGTTACTCGGAGCGGGAAGGGGCCTACGAGCAGTACTTC.

The chain is built from TRBV28 and TRBJ2-7; 9 bases map to TRBD1. CDR1 is MDHEN, CDR2 SYDVKM, per germline. V shed 8 bases and J 1 base; nucleotides not matched to a gene: 6. The CDR3 runs 14 residues. CDR3 amino acids: CASLGQGLSYEQYF. DNA of the CDR3: TGTGCCAGCCTGGGACAGGGCCTATCCTACGAGCAGTACTTC.

This rearrangement joins TRBV6-5 to TRBJ1-1; 7 bases are a match to TRBD1. V was pared by 5 bases and J by 1 base, with 4 bases of the junction left unmatched. From germline, CDR1 is MNHEY and CDR2 SVGAGI. The CDR3 spans 14 residues. CDR3 loop: CASSGRTGNTEAFF. In DNA form, the CDR3 reads TGTGCCAGCAGTGGTCGGACAGGGAACACTGAAGCTTTCTTT.

The chain recombines TRBV27 with TRBJ2-7; D is possibly TRBD1 (5 bases). The CDR3 extends over 13 amino acids. CDR1 is MNHEY, CDR2 SMNVEV, per germline (reference sequence). Trimming cost V 4 bases and J 4 bases, with 11 bases left between them. The CDR3 loop is CASSSPRGYEQYF. Written as DNA, the CDR3 is TGTGCCAGCAGTTCACCAAGGGGATACGAGCAGTACTTC.

Concerning this clone itself: The junction departs from germline at one end; a sequencing error may be responsible. The chain is built from TRBV29-1 and TRBJ1-2; weak D call: TRBD1 (6 bases). Looked up from germline, CDR1 is SQVTM and CDR2 is ANQGSEA. CDR3 size: 13 residues. The CDR3, as DNA: TGCAGCGTTAGAGGGGATCCAGGGGATGGCTACACCTTT. It translates to CSVRGDPGDGYTF.

The V call is TRBV9, the J call TRBJ2-5; TRBD2 matches 7 bases. Germline trimming cut 0 bases from V and 2 bases from J; bases unmatched to any gene: 4. This CDR3 contains 15 residues. Germline V gives CDR1 SGDLS, CDR2 YYNGEE. The CDR3 sequence: CASSVDTSDQETQYF. The CDR3 coding sequence is TGTGCCAGCAGCGTAGATACTAGCGATCAAGAGACCCAGTACTTC.

J is TRBJ2-3 and V is TRBV15; 12 nucleotides agree with TRBD2. V was clipped by 2 bases and J by 6 bases; unmatched bases: 3. Per the germline V gene, CDR1 is LNHNV and CDR2 is YYDKDF (reference sequence). This CDR3 contains 15 residues. The CDR3, as DNA: TGTGCCACCAGCAGAACCGGGACTAGCGGGGATACGCAGTATTTT. Protein: CATSRTGTSGDTQYF.

Worth noting for this clone: A read error may account for a junction end that differs from germline. V gene TRBV6-5 combines with J gene TRBJ2-7, with a weak D call TRBD2 (6 bases). The CDR3 spans 10 residues. CDR1 and CDR2 from the germline V gene are MNHEY and SVGAGI. This chain's CDR3 is CASRGTDLNF. CDR3 nucleotide sequence: TGTGCCAGCAGAGGGACTGATCTTAACTTC.

The chain employs TRBV6-1 and TRBJ2-2; TRBD2 might be the D (6 bases). The germline V and J ends were trimmed by 7 bases and 7 bases, with 13 bases remaining between them. Per germline, CDR1 MNHNS and CDR2 SASEGT. The CDR3 runs 13 residues. The CDR3 DNA follows: TGTGCCAGCAACTCACTGGGGGGCGGGGAGCTGTTTTTT. It specifies CASNSLGGGELFF.

The gene calls are TRBV29-1 and TRBJ2-7, with D hard to call. Trimming took off 2 bases at V and 5 bases at J, with 7 bases between the two ends. CDR1 and CDR2 from the germline V gene are SQVTM and ANQGSEA. The CDR3 length is 11 residues. DNA for the CDR3: TGCAGCGTTGAACCCCCCGACGAGCAGTACTTC. This encodes CSVEPPDEQYF.

The chain is built from TRBV28 and TRBJ1-6, with D unresolved. From germline, CDR1 is MDHEN and CDR2 SYDVKM. This CDR3 contains 15 residues. V lost 8 bases and J lost 4, with 15 bases in between. The CDR3 protein is CASSIEFLYNSPLHF. Written as DNA, the CDR3 is TGTGCCAGCTCAATCGAGTTTCTTTATAATTCACCCCTCCACTTT. The variable domain in full, completed from reference TRBV28 and TRBJ1-6, reads DVKVTQSSRYLVKRTGEKVFLECVQDMDHENMFWYRQDPGLGLRLIYFSYDVKMKEKGDIPEGYSVSREKKERFSLILESASTNQTSMYLCASSIEFLYNSPLHFGNGTRLTVT.

The genes are TRBV4-2 and TRBJ2-2, with a possible D match to TRBD1 (6 bases). Trimming took 4 bases from V and 0 from J, leaving 12 bases between them. Germline values: CDR1 LGHNA, CDR2 YNFKEQ. CDR3 length: 16 amino acids. CDR3 protein: CASSPQGISNTGELFF. In DNA form, the CDR3 reads TGTGCCAGCAGCCCACAGGGAATCTCGAACACCGGGGAGCTGTTTTTT.

The CDR3 spells CASRQTGRRLGVLTF. In DNA form, the CDR3 reads TGTGCCAGCAGGCAGACAGGGAGGAGGCTTGGTGTCCTGACTTTC. The chain uses TRBV2 and TRBJ2-6; D perhaps matches TRBD1 (7 bases). Germline CDR1 SNHLY, CDR2 FYNNEI. The CDR3 covers 15 residues. Deletions cut 6 bases from V and 13 bases from J, with 22 bases between. Drawing the rest from reference TRBV2 and TRBJ2-6, the complete variable domain is EPEVTQTPSHQVTQMGQEVILRCVPISNHLYFYWYRQILGQKVEFLVSFYNNEISEKSEIFDDQFSVERPDGSNFTLKIRSTKLEDSAMYFCASRQTGRRLGVLTFGAGSRLTVL.

The rearrangement joins TRBV9 to TRBJ2-7; the match to TRBD2 covers 9 bases. Trimming at V came to 4 bases and at J to 4 bases, leaving 9 bases not matched to a gene. Germline V lookup: CDR1 SGDLS, CDR2 YYNGEE. The CDR3 covers 15 residues. The CDR3: CASSLSSGGLYEQYF. The CDR3 nucleotides are TGTGCCAGCAGCCTCAGCAGCGGGGGGTTGTACGAGCAGTACTTC.

The CDR3 is CASSYLDRGVDEQYF. CDR3 in DNA: TGTGCCAGCAGTTACCTGGACAGGGGAGTCGACGAGCAGTACTTC. The chain recombines TRBV6-5 with TRBJ2-5, with TRBD1 matching 9 bases. The DNA matches TRBJ2-7 better at its end, which makes the J call doubtful. Germline V lookup: CDR1 MNHEY, CDR2 SVGAGI. This CDR3 has 15 residues.

The V gene is TRBV19, the J gene TRBJ2-1, with D possibly being TRBD1 (6 bases). CDR1 and CDR2 (germline): LNHDA, SQIVND (reference sequence). The CDR3 spans 12 residues. Trimming removed 10 bases at V and 7 bases at J, with 14 bases between. CDR3 protein: CAIGSRGNEQFF. In DNA form, the CDR3 reads TGTGCCATAGGGAGTAGGGGGAATGAGCAGTTCTTC.

The gene calls are TRBV28 and TRBJ1-2; 8 positions agree with TRBD1. The germline gives CDR1 MDHEN, CDR2 SYDVKM. V shed 6 bases, J shed 5 bases, and the junction held 8 bases outside the gene matches. This CDR3 spans 14 amino acids. The CDR3 DNA follows: TGTGCCAGCAGGCAAGGGACAGGCGAATATGGCTACACCTTC. This gives the protein CASRQGTGEYGYTF.

The rearrangement links TRBV5-1 to TRBJ1-1; maybe TRBD1 (6 bases). CDR1 is SGHRS and CDR2 is YFSETQ in the germline V gene. V was clipped by 5 bases and J by 5 bases, with 13 bases between them. The CDR3 contains 13 residues. In DNA form, the CDR3 reads TGCGCCAGCAGTAACAGGGTAAGAACTGAAGCTTTCTTT. Protein: CASSNRVRTEAFF.

The chain links TRBV7-9 to TRBJ2-7; no definite D call. The CDR3 covers 11 residues. The germline V and J ends were trimmed by 2 bases and 5 bases, with 4 bases remaining between them. Per germline, CDR1 SEHNR and CDR2 FQNEAQ (reference sequence). The CDR3 loop is CASSLLHEQYF. The CDR3 coding sequence is TGTGCCAGCAGCTTACTCCACGAGCAGTACTTC.

The chain has TRBV9 and TRBJ1-3; D not certain. The germline V gene has CDR1 SGDLS and CDR2 YYNGEE. The length of the CDR3 is 16 residues. Trimming left V 4 bases short and J 0 bases short, with 14 bases between. CDR3 loop: CASSPPPGSSGNTIYF. The CDR3 DNA sequence: TGTGCCAGCAGCCCCCCACCCGGGAGCTCTGGAAACACCATATATTTT.

This chain links TRBV29-1 with TRBJ2-7; possible D gene TRBD2, 5 bases. The V and J ends lost 6 bases and 6 bases respectively, with 27 bases between them. Germline CDR1 SQVTM, CDR2 ANQGSEA. The CDR3 is 16 amino acids. The CDR3: CSVGIRRRGGQAEQYF. The CDR3 DNA reads as TGCAGCGTGGGGATAAGACGGAGAGGCGGGCAGGCCGAGCAGTACTTC.

The rearrangement links TRBV6-5 to TRBJ1-4; D perhaps matches TRBD1 (5 bases). The CDR3 consists of 14 residues. Per germline, CDR1 MNHEY and CDR2 SVGAGI. The V end was cut by 2 bases, the J end by 5 bases, with 9 bases between. CDR3 residues: CASSYRQRNEKLFF. The CDR3 DNA follows: TGTGCCAGCAGTTACCGACAGAGGAATGAAAAACTGTTTTTT.

V is TRBV19 and J is TRBJ2-7, with D maybe TRBD2 (5 bases). CDR3 length: 14 residues. Deletions cut 5 bases from V and 4 bases from J, with 15 bases between. Germline V gene lookup returns CDR1 LNHDA and CDR2 SQIVND (reference sequence). CDR3 bases: TGTGCCAGTAGTGTACAATGGGGAGATTACGAGCAGTACTTC. Translating gives CASSVQWGDYEQYF.

This chain links TRBV23-1 with TRBJ2-5; D not resolved. TRBV23-1 is marked as an open reading frame, function uncertain. The CDR3 has 15 amino acids. V was trimmed by 4 bases and J by 2 bases, leaving 14 bases between them. The CDR3 coding sequence is TGCGCCAGCAGTCGACACTTAGAGAGTCAAGAGACCCAGTACTTC. Amino acid sequence: CASSRHLESQETQYF.

This chain joins TRBV27 and TRBJ2-1, with 11 bases identical to TRBD2. Germline CDR1 and CDR2: MNHEY and SMNVEV (reference sequence). V shed 0 bases and J 4 bases; nucleotides not matched to a gene: 2. The CDR3 consists of 16 residues. The CDR3 loop reads CASSLSLAGVYNEQFF. Here the CDR3 DNA reads TGTGCCAGCAGTTTATCACTAGCGGGGGTTTACAATGAGCAGTTCTTC.

The chain recombines TRBV10-3 with TRBJ2-1; 10 positions match TRBD2. The CDR3 has 15 residues. The germline V gene encodes CDR1 ENHRY and CDR2 SYGVKD. V dropped 2 bases and J dropped 7; count of bases not matched to a gene: 5. CDR3: CAISEGTSEANEQFF. As DNA, the CDR3 is TGTGCCATCAGTGAGGGGACTAGCGAGGCAAATGAGCAGTTCTTC.

V is TRBV29-1 and J is TRBJ1-2; D is uncertain. CDR1 and CDR2 (germline): SQVTM, ANQGSEA. This CDR3 has 11 residues. Between the trimmed V and J ends, which lost 4 bases and 8 bases, there was a span of 11 bases. The CDR3 spells CSVVGRRGYTF. The CDR3 DNA reads TGCAGCGTTGTGGGCAGACGGGGCTACACCTTC.

The rearrangement uses TRBV30 and TRBJ1-2; no clear D. Germline loops: CDR1 GTSNPN, CDR2 SVGIG (reference sequence). The CDR3 covers 15 residues. Trimming stripped 6 bases from V and 4 bases from J, with 21 bases between. The CDR3 DNA sequence: TGTGCCTGCTCTACAAGCGGGCTAGGAGGCTATGGCTACACCTTC. Its protein is CACSTSGLGGYGYTF.

DNA of the CDR3: TGTGCCAGCAGCAGCGACAGGTATAATTCACCCCTCCACTTT. Protein: CASSSDRYNSPLHF. The V gene is TRBV5-6, the J gene TRBJ1-6; a weak D match, TRBD1 (6 bases). Germline-derived CDR1 and CDR2 are SGHDT and YYEEEE. The CDR3 has 14 amino acids. Trimming took 4 bases from V and 4 from J, leaving 9 bases between them.

The CDR3 nucleotides read TGTGCCAGTAGTCGGACAGGGGCCCTTCCTAGCAATCAGCCCCAGCATTTT. The encoded protein is CASSRTGALPSNQPQHF. This chain connects TRBV19 to TRBJ1-5; TRBD1 matches 9 bases. Trimming at V came to 5 bases and at J to 0 bases, leaving 8 bases not matched to a gene. Germline V lookup: CDR1 LNHDA, CDR2 SQIVND (reference sequence). CDR3 size: 17 residues.